These 10 T cell receptor beta chains share one sample of origin, sequenced in a study of CD8 T cells in Susac syndrome. RNA was extracted with the RNeasy kit, and a quantity of roughly 0.5 to 1 ug was reverse transcribed using random hexamers. TCRdb passed the immunoSEQ multiplex PCR reads through MiXCR, listing each CDR3 protein once. The sample has fewer than 200,000 distinct CDR3 sequences, approximately 93% seen once; the top ten hold 0.09% to 0.12%. The sequenced sample was CD4+ T cells from PBMCs. The receptor set was obtained from a human donor in good health.

This chain uses TRBV29-1 with TRBJ1-6; 8 bases line up with TRBD1. The V and J ends lost 5 bases and 7 bases, in that order; junction bases with no gene match: 10. The CDR3 runs 15 residues. Germline lookup yields CDR1 SQVTM and CDR2 ANQGSEA. In DNA, the CDR3 is TGCAGCGTTCTACTCGGGACAGGCCTGAATTCACCCCTCCACTTT. Protein product: CSVLLGTGLNSPLHF.

This sequence joins TRBV14 and TRBJ2-2; D remains ambiguous. V lost 3 bases and J lost 6, with 17 bases in between. The CDR3 runs to 16 residues. Germline V gene sequence: CDR1 SGHDN, CDR2 FVKESK. CDR3 nucleotide sequence: TGTGCCAGCAGCCACGAATTAGGACGGTGGGCCGGGGAGCTGTTTTTT. Translating it yields CASSHELGRWAGELFF.

The chain uses TRBV5-1 and TRBJ2-6; D not resolved. Germline assignment: CDR1 SGHRS and CDR2 YFSETQ. The CDR3 length is 15 residues. V dropped 1 base and J dropped 4 bases, with 9 bases sitting between them. This CDR3 reads CASSLFWVGANVLTF. The CDR3 region has the DNA TGCGCCAGCAGCTTGTTTTGGGTGGGGGCCAACGTCCTGACTTTC. Using reference TRBV5-1 and TRBJ2-6 for the parts outside the CDR3, the full variable domain is KAGVTQTPRYLIKTRGQQVTLSCSPISGHRSVSWYQQTPGQGLQFLFEYFSETQRNKGNFPGRFSGRQFSNSRSEMNVSTLELGDSALYLCASSLFWVGANVLTFGAGSRLTVL.

This chain uses TRBV6-1 with TRBJ1-1; the D gene is possibly TRBD1 (5 bases). Germline CDR1 MNHNS, CDR2 SASEGT. The ends were cut back, 11 bases at V and 5 bases at J, with 12 bases in the middle. This CDR3 spans 11 amino acids. The CDR3 nucleotides read TGTGCCGGACTGAGGGGAACTGAAGCTTTCTTT. As protein: CAGLRGTEAFF.

The V and J genes are TRBV2 and TRBJ2-5; 7 bases are a match to TRBD2. CDR1 and CDR2 from the germline V gene are SNHLY and FYNNEI. J was trimmed by 2 bases and V by 6 bases; bases with no gene match: 6. This CDR3 is 14 amino acids long. CDR3 residues: CASRRSGLQETQYF. In nucleotides, the CDR3 is TGTGCCAGCAGAAGATCGGGACTACAAGAGACCCAGTACTTC.

The chain is built from TRBV20-1 and TRBJ2-5; tentatively, D is TRBD1 or TRBD2 (6 bases each). The V gene's germline CDR1 is DFQATT and CDR2 SNEGSKA (reference sequence). The CDR3 spans 12 residues. V was shortened by 1 base and J by 5 bases, with 8 bases between the two germline ends. This CDR3 reads CSARAGAETQYF. The CDR3 DNA is TGCAGTGCTAGAGCGGGGGCTGAGACCCAGTACTTC.

The chain is built from TRBV5-1 and TRBJ2-6; D possibly corresponds to TRBD1 (5 bases). Germline V gene lookup returns CDR1 SGHRS and CDR2 YFSETQ. Trimming took 4 bases from V and 2 from J, leaving 13 bases between them. This CDR3 is 16 amino acids long. The CDR3 DNA sequence: TGCGCCAGCAGCGGGTTCACAGGTCCTGGGGCCAACGTCCTGACTTTC. Translating gives CASSGFTGPGANVLTF.

V usage is TRBV5-6 and J usage is TRBJ1-4; 7 bases map to TRBD1. Losses at the gene ends were 4 bases for V and 7 bases for J; bases not matched to a gene: 7. Germline V gives CDR1 SGHDT, CDR2 YYEEEE. This CDR3 comprises 14 residues. The CDR3 sequence: CASSLTGRPEKLFF. CDR3 DNA sequence: TGTGCCAGCAGCCTGACAGGGCGGCCTGAAAAACTGTTTTTT.

V usage is TRBV20-1 and J usage is TRBJ2-1; TRBD1 agrees at 8 bases. This CDR3 has 19 amino acids. The germline gives CDR1 DFQATT, CDR2 SNEGSKA (reference sequence). V lost 0 bases and J lost 6; bases outside the gene matches: 19. The CDR3 nucleotides read TGCAGTGCTAGAGATTCGGGTGGGGCGTCAGGGGGCATAAGCAATGAGCAGTTCTTC. This codes for CSARDSGGASGGISNEQFF.

The chain uses TRBV15 and TRBJ1-5, with a possible D match to TRBD1 (5 bases). Per germline, CDR1 LNHNV and CDR2 YYDKDF (reference sequence). The CDR3 contains 15 residues. V was clipped by 0 bases and J by 3 bases, with 9 bases between them. Here the CDR3 DNA reads TGTGCCACCAGCAGAGATCGGGGGACCAATCAGCCCCAGCATTTT. Its protein product is CATSRDRGTNQPQHF. Based on the CDR3 plus reference TRBV15 and TRBJ1-5, the full variable domain is DAMVIQNPRYQVTQFGKPVTLSCSQTLNHNVMYWYQQKSSQAPKLLFHYYDKDFNNEADTPDNFQSRRPNTSFCFLDIRSPGLGDTAMYLCATSRDRGTNQPQHFGDGTRLSIL.